Following are 27 T cell receptor beta chains from one sample sequenced in a study of T cell responses to AZD1222 COVID-19 vaccine. Data came from immunoSEQ multiplex PCR; TCRdb stores just in-frame clones and leaves some out. Counted here are about 130,000 clones, about 88% occurring once; the ten biggest clones make up about 7.9%. This material consisted of peripheral blood, taken on day 0 of AZD1222 vaccination. The receptors here all came from an adult in good health.

This chain joins TRBV29-1 and TRBJ2-1; 8 bases are shared with TRBD1. Germline V lookup: CDR1 SQVTM, CDR2 ANQGSEA. This CDR3 region has 14 residues. Trimming took 3 bases from V and 6 from J; bases not matched to a gene: 7. This chain's CDR3 is CSVDRTGSLNEQFF. Written as DNA, the CDR3 is TGCAGCGTTGATCGGACAGGGAGTCTCAATGAGCAGTTCTTC.

The V gene is TRBV19, the J gene TRBJ2-2; D ambiguous. Trimming cost V 7 bases and J 4 bases, with 13 bases left between them. The CDR3 contains 14 residues. Germline values: CDR1 LNHDA, CDR2 SQIVND (reference sequence). The CDR3 sequence: CASTVTVVTGELFF. In DNA form, the CDR3 reads TGTGCCAGTACGGTTACCGTGGTCACCGGGGAGCTGTTTTTT.

Details on this clone: An end of the junction differs from the germline gene, which may be a read error. The chain couples TRBV18 to TRBJ1-1; possibly TRBD1 for D (6 bases). The CDR3 runs 15 residues. CDR1 KGHSH and CDR2 LQKENI come from the germline V gene. The CDR3 sequence: CASSPQGSMNTEAFF. The CDR3 nucleotides read TGTGCCAGCTCGCCACAGGGCTCCATGAACACTGAAGCTTTCTTT.

The chain joins TRBV7-3 to TRBJ2-3; 14 positions match TRBD2. V lost 5 bases, J lost 5 bases, and 6 bases stayed unmatched. The germline V gene encodes CDR1 SGHTA and CDR2 FQGTGA. The CDR3 consists of 16 residues. In nucleotides, the CDR3 is TGTGCCAGCAGCCGGGGACTAGCGGGGGAAAGAGATACGCAGTATTTT. Translating gives CASSRGLAGERDTQYF.

The chain carries TRBV2 and TRBJ2-1, with D possibly being TRBD1 (6 bases). Germline loops: CDR1 SNHLY, CDR2 FYNNEI. The CDR3 length is 13 residues. V lost 7 bases, J lost 10 bases, and 17 bases lay in between. The CDR3 protein is CASKAQEQGEQFF. DNA for the CDR3: TGTGCCAGCAAGGCTCAAGAACAGGGCGAGCAGTTCTTC.

This clone was detected only once. The CDR3: CAWGGTWINSPLHF. CDR3 DNA sequence: TGTGCCTGGGGGGGGACCTGGATTAATTCACCCCTCCACTTT. J is TRBJ1-6 and V is TRBV30, with D tentatively TRBD1 (5 bases). Germline CDR1 and CDR2: GTSNPN and SVGIG (reference sequence). V was cut by 5 bases and J by 6 bases, with 14 bases left in between. This CDR3 region has 14 residues.

The chain joins TRBV5-1 to TRBJ1-1; D call uncertain. Germline V gives CDR1 SGHRS, CDR2 YFSETQ. CDR3 length: 14 amino acids. V was trimmed by 3 bases and J by 2 bases, leaving 11 bases between them. In DNA form, the CDR3 reads TGCGCCAGCAGCTCGCAAGTCTCCAACACTGAAGCTTTCTTT. Translating it yields CASSSQVSNTEAFF.

The chain employs TRBV7-2 and TRBJ1-4; D uncertain. Germline V gene sequence: CDR1 SGHTA, CDR2 FQGNSA. Trimming took 3 bases from V and 4 from J, leaving 12 bases between them. CDR3 length: 15 amino acids. CDR3 region: CASSFGRIDNEKLFF. As DNA, the CDR3 is TGTGCCAGCAGCTTTGGACGGATAGATAATGAAAAACTGTTTTTT.

This clone appeared a single time. The genes are TRBV28 and TRBJ2-5; D possibly matches TRBD1 or TRBD2 (5 bases each). Germline V gene data show CDR1 as MDHEN and CDR2 as SYDVKM. The CDR3 runs to 14 residues. V gave up 3 bases and J gave up 5 bases, with 13 bases separating them. The CDR3 loop reads CASSFSGQQETQYF. CDR3 bases: TGTGCCAGCAGTTTCTCGGGGCAACAGGAGACCCAGTACTTC.

The chain uses TRBV30 and TRBJ1-2; D uncertain. This CDR3 has 10 residues. Germline V lookup: CDR1 GTSNPN, CDR2 SVGIG (reference sequence). The germline V and J ends were trimmed by 0 bases and 11 bases, with 7 bases remaining between them. CDR3 protein: CAWSVQFYTF. The DNA of the CDR3 is TGTGCCTGGAGTGTACAATTTTACACCTTC.

The chain carries TRBV19 and TRBJ2-7, with 8 bases lining up with TRBD2. Germline CDR1 is LNHDA and CDR2 is SQIVND (reference sequence). The CDR3 loop spans 14 amino acids. V was clipped by 5 bases and J by 3 bases; unmatched bases: 6. As DNA, the CDR3 is TGTGCCAGTAGTGCCTCGGGAGGGGGCTACGAGCAGTACTTC. Protein: CASSASGGGYEQYF.

The chain carries TRBV5-1 and TRBJ2-7, with 11 nucleotides matching TRBD2. This CDR3 contains 14 residues. V gave up 7 bases and J gave up 12 bases; unmatched junction bases: 15. Looked up from germline, CDR1 is SGHRS and CDR2 is YFSETQ. This CDR3 is CASSGELAGALPYF. The CDR3 DNA reads as TGCGCCAGCTCCGGGGAACTAGCGGGAGCTCTTCCGTACTTC.

The chain employs TRBV6-5 and TRBJ1-1, with 7 bases matching TRBD1. This CDR3 region has 15 residues. The trim removed 0 bases at V and 5 bases at J, leaving 6 bases unmatched. Germline V gene data show CDR1 as MNHEY and CDR2 as SVGAGI. CDR3: CASSYSPGGGTEAFF. CDR3 bases: TGTGCCAGCAGTTACTCACCAGGGGGAGGGACTGAAGCTTTCTTT.

This clone was recorded a few times. The chain recombines TRBV5-1 with TRBJ1-4; D is unresolved. V lost 0 bases, J lost 4 bases, and 7 bases lay in between. Per germline, CDR1 SGHRS and CDR2 YFSETQ. The CDR3 is 14 amino acids. The CDR3 protein is CASSLGSNNEKLFF. DNA for the CDR3: TGCGCCAGCAGCTTGGGCAGTAATAATGAAAAACTGTTTTTT. The entire variable domain, with the rest obtained from reference TRBV5-1 and TRBJ1-4, is as follows: KAGVTQTPRYLIKTRGQQVTLSCSPISGHRSVSWYQQTPGQGLQFLFEYFSETQRNKGNFPGRFSGRQFSNSRSEMNVSTLELGDSALYLCASSLGSNNEKLFFGSGTQLSVL.

The chain recombines TRBV2 with TRBJ1-2, with no clear D. Germline V gene lookup returns CDR1 SNHLY and CDR2 FYNNEI. This CDR3 contains 12 residues. Between the trimmed V and J ends, which lost 3 bases and 8 bases, there was a span of 10 bases. The CDR3 loop reads CASSDLGQGYTF. As DNA, the CDR3 is TGTGCCAGCAGTGACCTGGGTCAGGGCTACACCTTC.

As to this clone: One end of the junction fails to match germline, which may point to a read error. The J gene is TRBJ1-1, the V gene TRBV5-6, with no clear D. There are 13 residues in the CDR3. The germline V gene encodes CDR1 SGHDT and CDR2 YYEEEE. The CDR3 nucleotides read TGTGCCAGCAGCTTGTACGGGAACGCTGAAGCTTTCTTT. It yields the protein CASSLYGNAEAFF.

As DNA, the CDR3 is TGTGCCAGCAGCCCTCGGGACGGGAACTATGGCTACACCTTC. Translating it yields CASSPRDGNYGYTF. The V and J genes are TRBV7-3 and TRBJ1-2, with D perhaps TRBD1 (5 bases). CDR3 length: 14 residues. Germline CDR1 is SGHTA and CDR2 is FQGTGA. V was shortened by 5 bases and J by 2 bases, with 12 bases between the two germline ends.

The rearrangement joins TRBV10-3 to TRBJ2-5; no clear D. V was clipped by 2 bases and J by 2 bases, with 12 bases between them. This CDR3 is 15 amino acids long. Germline V CDR1 and CDR2: ENHRY, SYGVKD. The CDR3 sequence: CAISERGKGQETQYF. DNA for the CDR3: TGTGCCATCAGTGAGCGCGGAAAAGGGCAAGAGACCCAGTACTTC.

This chain connects TRBV3-1 (or the pseudogene TRBV3-2) to TRBJ2-7; D possibly corresponds to TRBD1 (6 bases). V gave up 1 base and J gave up 6 bases, with 13 bases separating them. CDR1 is LGHDT, CDR2 YNNKEL, per germline (reference sequence). This CDR3 has 14 amino acids. CDR3 region: CASSQGRGRGEQYF. The CDR3, as DNA: TGTGCCAGCAGCCAAGGCAGGGGCCGTGGCGAGCAGTACTTC.

Notes on this clone: An end of the junction differs from the germline gene, which may be a read error. The rearrangement links TRBV10-3 to TRBJ2-7; 11 bases are shared with TRBD2. Germline lookup yields CDR1 ENHRY and CDR2 SYGVKD. The CDR3 is made up of 13 amino acids. The CDR3 spells CAISLLAGETSHF. Written as DNA, the CDR3 is TGTGCCATCAGCCTACTAGCGGGAGAAACGTCGCACTTC.

The rearrangement uses TRBV9 and TRBJ2-7, with TRBD2 matching over 10 bases. V was clipped by 2 bases and J by 3 bases; unmatched bases: 2. Germline V gene sequence: CDR1 SGDLS, CDR2 YYNGEE. This CDR3 has 14 amino acids. Written as DNA, the CDR3 is TGTGCCAGCAGCGTTAGCGGGAGGATCTACGAGCAGTACTTC. Its protein product is CASSVSGRIYEQYF.

V gene TRBV6-1 combines with J gene TRBJ1-1, with TRBD1 identical over 7 bases. Germline CDR1 is MNHNS and CDR2 is SASEGT. Trimming removed 3 bases from V and 10 bases from J; junction bases left unmatched: 8. This CDR3 region has 13 residues. CDR3 amino acids: CASSEPQGRRAFF. The CDR3 DNA is TGTGCCAGCAGTGAGCCACAGGGGCGAAGAGCTTTCTTT.

This clone was observed a single time. The chain couples TRBV15 to TRBJ1-5; TRBD1 is a possible D gene (5 bases). V was pared by 0 bases and J by 1 base, with 7 bases between. Germline V gene lookup returns CDR1 LNHNV and CDR2 YYDKDF (reference sequence). CDR3 length: 15 amino acids. CDR3 sequence reads: CATSRDQGSNQPQHF. CDR3 coding DNA: TGTGCCACCAGCAGAGACCAGGGCAGCAATCAGCCCCAGCATTTT.

The chain joins TRBV6-6 to TRBJ2-2, with D tentatively TRBD2 (7 bases). Trimming removed 8 bases at V and 4 bases at J, with 17 bases between. The CDR3 contains 15 residues. From germline, CDR1 is MNHNY and CDR2 SVGAGI (reference sequence). CDR3 loop: CASRTLGGPTGELFF. Written as DNA, the CDR3 is TGTGCCAGCCGTACTTTGGGGGGGCCCACCGGGGAGCTGTTTTTT.

The chain links TRBV5-4 to TRBJ1-2; TRBD1 aligns across 10 bases. The germline V gene encodes CDR1 SGHNT and CDR2 YYREEE (reference sequence). V was clipped by 1 base and J by 3 bases; unmatched bases: 6. This CDR3 is 16 amino acids long. The CDR3: CASSLRGQGVDYGYTF. For the CDR3, the DNA is TGTGCCAGCAGCTTGCGAGGACAGGGGGTTGACTATGGCTACACCTTC.

The chain combines TRBV6-5 with TRBJ1-5, with a weak D call TRBD1 (6 bases). The CDR3 covers 15 residues. Germline V gene sequence: CDR1 MNHEY, CDR2 SVGAGI. V lost 4 bases and J 0 bases, leaving 10 bases between the germline ends. As DNA, the CDR3 is TGTGCCAGCAGTTCAACAGGGTTTAGCAATCAGCCCCAGCATTTT. Translated, it gives CASSSTGFSNQPQHF.

Written as DNA, the CDR3 is TGCGCCAGCAGCTTGGCCGCGAGCTCTGGGGCCAACGTCCTGACTTTC. Translated, it gives CASSLAASSGANVLTF. V usage is TRBV5-1 and J usage is TRBJ2-6; D gene uncertain. Trimming shortened V by 0 bases and J by 0 bases, and 7 bases separated the two germline ends. This CDR3 is built from 16 residues. Germline lookup yields CDR1 SGHRS and CDR2 YFSETQ.